The 10 T cell receptor beta chains presented below share a single source sample, sequenced in a study of identifying expanded T cells in peripheral blood. Clones were sequenced by immunoSEQ multiplex PCR, and TCRdb holds only the in-frame ones, with some missing. The repertoire consists of more than 45,000 clones, with over 75% occurring once and the leading ten covering over 15%. The sample taken for sequencing was blood. These receptors originate from a person aged 18-70 years in good health.

The V call is TRBV21-1, the J call TRBJ2-1; the table gives TRBD2 as D, unverified against the DNA. TRBV21-1 is tagged as a pseudogene. The CDR3 is 16 amino acids. The CDR3 loop is CASSKSKGGDNNEQFF. The CDR3 DNA follows: TGTGCCAGCAGCAAATCGAAGGGAGGCGACAACAATGAGCAGTTCTTC.

This clone was observed a single time. The V call is TRBV2, the J call TRBJ2-1; 9 nucleotides line up with TRBD2. V lost 1 base, J lost 6 bases, and 10 bases stayed unmatched. The length of the CDR3 is 17 residues. Germline loops: CDR1 SNHLY, CDR2 FYNNEI. The CDR3 DNA reads TGTGCCAGCAGTGAAGTAGAGGCGGGGGGGGCTCCCAATGAGCAGTTCTTC. This encodes CASSEVEAGGAPNEQFF. The entire variable domain, with the rest obtained from reference TRBV2 and TRBJ2-1, is as follows: EPEVTQTPSHQVTQMGQEVILRCVPISNHLYFYWYRQILGQKVEFLVSFYNNEISEKSEIFDDQFSVERPDGSNFTLKIRSTKLEDSAMYFCASSEVEAGGAPNEQFFGPGTRLTVL.

This chain joins TRBV19 and TRBJ2-1; the match to TRBD1 covers 11 bases. Germline V gene sequence: CDR1 LNHDA, CDR2 SQIVND (reference sequence). The CDR3 spans 15 residues. With 3 bases clipped from V and 8 bases from J, the junction kept 6 bases outside the gene matches. The CDR3, as DNA: TGTGCCAGTAGTATGGGGACAGGGGGTAGCGATGAGCAGTTCTTC. It codes for CASSMGTGGSDEQFF.

The gene calls are TRBV4-1 and TRBJ2-7; 7 bases are a match to TRBD2. The V segment lost 1 base and the J segment 8 bases; nucleotides outside the gene matches: 8. The CDR3 covers 14 residues. Germline V gene sequence: CDR1 MGHRA, CDR2 YSYEKL. CDR3: CASSQGVGGSKQYF. The CDR3 DNA reads TGCGCCAGCAGCCAAGGAGTCGGCGGGAGTAAGCAGTACTTC.

This rearrangement joins TRBV19 to TRBJ1-4; D is possibly TRBD1 (5 bases). Per germline, CDR1 LNHDA and CDR2 SQIVND (reference sequence). The ends were cut back, 4 bases at V and 1 base at J, with 16 bases in the middle. The CDR3 extends over 17 amino acids. The CDR3 region is CASSSPRDGLTNEKLFF. The CDR3 nucleotides read TGTGCCAGTAGTAGTCCCCGGGACGGATTAACTAATGAAAAACTGTTTTTT.

The chain combines TRBV9 with TRBJ1-6, with TRBD1 as a possible D gene (6 bases). The ends were cut back, 0 bases at V and 7 bases at J, with 8 bases in the middle. The length of the CDR3 is 14 residues. Germline V gene sequence: CDR1 SGDLS, CDR2 YYNGEE. CDR3 region: CASSVGGLNSPLHF. The DNA of the CDR3 is TGTGCCAGCAGCGTAGGGGGGCTGAATTCACCCCTCCACTTT.

This clone was picked up one time. The chain carries TRBV11-2 and TRBJ1-4; D call uncertain. Deletions cut 5 bases from V and 10 bases from J, with 11 bases between. Germline values: CDR1 SGHAT, CDR2 FQNNGV. The CDR3 covers 12 residues. CDR3 residues: CASSRYEGKLFF. The CDR3 DNA sequence: TGTGCCAGCAGCCGATATGAGGGAAAACTGTTTTTT.

The genes are TRBV11-2 and TRBJ1-2, with 9 bases lining up with TRBD1. The CDR3 extends over 15 amino acids. The germline gives CDR1 SGHAT, CDR2 FQNNGV. The trim removed 6 bases at V and 4 bases at J, leaving 9 bases unmatched. Here the CDR3 DNA reads TGTGCCAGCAGTCGGGACAGGGATGTCGGCTATGGCTACACCTTC. Its protein is CASSRDRDVGYGYTF.

The chain links TRBV4-1 to TRBJ1-5; D gene uncertain. Germline V gene data show CDR1 as MGHRA and CDR2 as YSYEKL. V shed 2 bases and J shed 7 bases, with 18 bases lying between them. The CDR3 is made up of 16 amino acids. CDR3 sequence (DNA): TGCGCCAGCAGCCAAATACCTCCACCGGGGAACCAGCCCCAGCATTTT. It yields the protein CASSQIPPPGNQPQHF.

This clone occurred a few times. CDR3: CATSRYGTGSKGDTEAFF. CDR3 DNA: TGTGCCACCAGCAGATATGGGACAGGGTCGAAAGGGGACACTGAAGCTTTCTTT. This chain links TRBV15 with TRBJ1-1; 9 bases are a match to TRBD1. Looked up from germline, CDR1 is LNHNV and CDR2 is YYDKDF (reference sequence). V dropped 2 bases and J dropped 3; count of bases not matched to a gene: 13. This CDR3 has 18 residues.